These 7 T cell receptor beta chains were all obtained from the same sample, sequenced in a study of shared clonotypes between healthy human individuals. TCRdb's copy holds only in-frame clones and misses some; the assay was immunoSEQ multiplex PCR. The table lists about 2.2 million clones, about 94% of them singletons, with around 1.7% in the top ten. Naive CD8 cells comprised CD45RO-negative, CCR7-positively selected cells, excluding terminally differentiated effector memory CD45RA+ cells. Sequencing was carried out using naive CD8+ T cells from PBMCs. These receptors came from a man between 18 and 35 years old in good health. Some clones in this sample may be carry-over from other donors' samples.

V gene TRBV27 combines with J gene TRBJ1-2; 7 bases are shared with TRBD1. The length of the CDR3 is 14 residues. CDR1 and CDR2 (germline): MNHEY, SMNVEV (reference sequence). V shed 6 bases and J 6 bases; nucleotides not matched to a gene: 10. CDR3 region: CASRTGGGGDGYTF. CDR3 nucleotide sequence: TGTGCCAGCAGGACCGGGGGAGGGGGCGATGGCTACACCTTC.

V is TRBV13 and J is TRBJ1-1, with 7 bases identical to TRBD1. This CDR3 is built from 17 residues. Trimming at V came to 5 bases and at J to 4 bases, leaving 16 bases not matched to a gene. CDR1 is PRHDT, CDR2 FYEKMQ, per germline (reference sequence). The DNA for the CDR3 is TGTGCCAGCAGCCCGAGGACAGGAGGAGAAGAGGGCACTGAAGCTTTCTTT. Translated: CASSPRTGGEEGTEAFF.

The rearrangement joins TRBV2 to TRBJ2-3; 7 nucleotides agree with TRBD1. The CDR3 is 17 residues long. V was pared by 1 base and J by 2 bases, with 9 bases of the junction left unmatched. Germline CDR1 SNHLY, CDR2 FYNNEI. CDR3: CASSEVVGTDDTDTQYF. DNA of the CDR3: TGTGCCAGCAGTGAAGTTGTGGGGACAGATGACACAGATACGCAGTATTTT.

On this clone: It is likely a read error, because the conserved phenylalanine at the end of the CDR3 is missing. It is unclear where the CDR3 begins or ends on the DNA, so no DNA is shown, and the CDR3 is as TCRdb lists it. The rearrangement joins TRBV2 to TRBJ2-7. From its first to its last residue, the CDR3 has 12 amino acids. The germline V gene encodes CDR1 SNHLY and CDR2 FYNNEI. The CDR3 reads CASSDRPAPSFI.

The rearrangement joins TRBV15 to TRBJ2-5, with a weak D call TRBD2 (6 bases). CDR1 and CDR2 (germline): LNHNV, YYDKDF (reference sequence). V lost 8 bases, J lost 1 base, and 17 bases lay in between. The CDR3 consists of 15 residues. The CDR3 reads CATLSLPGVQETQYF. The CDR3 region has the DNA TGTGCCACCCTTTCTCTCCCGGGGGTCCAAGAGACCCAGTACTTC.

This clone was recorded once. The genes are TRBV19 and TRBJ1-5; TRBD1 might be the D (6 bases). CDR3 length: 14 amino acids. The germline V and J ends were trimmed by 5 bases and 4 bases, with 12 bases remaining between them. Germline CDR1 and CDR2: LNHDA and SQIVND (reference sequence). The CDR3 DNA reads TGTGCCAGTAGTGGTGGTACAGGGAATCAGCCCCAGCATTTT. As protein: CASSGGTGNQPQHF.

This clone was counted once. This sample includes further DNA sequences coding for the same CDR3. The chain joins TRBV28 to TRBJ2-7; D not certain. V was pared by 2 bases and J by 4 bases, with 6 bases between. Germline assignment: CDR1 MDHEN and CDR2 SYDVKM. The CDR3 has 12 residues. The DNA of the CDR3 is TGTGCCAGCAGTTTACCCCGATACGAGCAGTACTTC. It specifies CASSLPRYEQYF.